This T cell receptor beta chain stems from a study of regulatory T cells in long-lasting Graves disease. Overall study findings and caveats: With a small sample size, accuracy may have been reduced.

V lost 2 bases, J lost 9 bases, and 20 bases lay in between. The CDR3 extends over 14 amino acids. Looked up from germline, CDR1 is SQVTM and CDR2 is ANQGSEA. Building of the TCR beta libraries involved iRepertoire HTBI primers and Arm-PCR of CDR3 regions. From the multiplex PCR reads, TCRdb called clonotypes with MiXCR, one entry per CDR3 protein. The table records hundreds of thousands of distinct CDR3 sequences, 15% of them present only once. Described time point: newly diagnosed GD, antithyroid drugs for less than 3 months. RNA extracted from PBMCs served as the sequencing template. This clonotype was seen many times. Its matching antigen is unknown. This sample also belongs to another study, concerning T cells in Graves' hyperthyroidism and ophthalmopathy.

This specimen was peripheral blood mononuclear cells (PBMCs), taken at new diagnosis, from a patient treated with antithyroid drugs. The receptor comes from a woman in her 40s with Graves disease. The gene calls are TRBV29-1 and TRBJ2-7; D unresolved. This chain's CDR3 is CSVEYRVSDRGQYF. CDR3 bases: TGCAGCGTTGAATACCGGGTCTCGGATAGAGGGCAGTACTTC.